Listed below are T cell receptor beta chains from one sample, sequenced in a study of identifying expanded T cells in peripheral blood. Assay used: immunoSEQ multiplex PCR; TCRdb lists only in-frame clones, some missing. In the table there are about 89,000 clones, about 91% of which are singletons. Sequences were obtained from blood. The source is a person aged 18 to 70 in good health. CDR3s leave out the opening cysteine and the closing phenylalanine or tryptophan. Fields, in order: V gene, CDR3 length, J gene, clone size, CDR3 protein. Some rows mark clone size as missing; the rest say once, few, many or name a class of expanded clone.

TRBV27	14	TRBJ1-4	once	ASSLSTGPTNEKLF
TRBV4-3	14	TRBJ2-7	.	ASSQAGQGSPYEQY
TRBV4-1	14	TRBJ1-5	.	ASSRRTGRDNQPQH
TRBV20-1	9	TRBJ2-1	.	SANVDNEQF
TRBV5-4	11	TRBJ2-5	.	ASSLEARETQY
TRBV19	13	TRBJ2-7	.	ASSPQGSPVYEQY
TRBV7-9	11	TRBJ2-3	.	ASWTGPTDTQY
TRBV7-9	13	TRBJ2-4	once	ASSPHTDRENIQY
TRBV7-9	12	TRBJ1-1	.	ASSQTAYNTEAF
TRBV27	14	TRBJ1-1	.	ASSKRTRSKNTEAF
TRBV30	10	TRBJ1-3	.	AWKGAGNTIY
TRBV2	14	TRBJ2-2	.	ASSGAPTGQAGELF
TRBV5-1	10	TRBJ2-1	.	ASSLVLTEQF
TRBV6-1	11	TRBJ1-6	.	ASSELRESPPH
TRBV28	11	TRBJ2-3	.	ASSPRTFNTQY
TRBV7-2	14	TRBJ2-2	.	ASSLVGGFGTGELF
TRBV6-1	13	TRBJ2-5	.	ASQLAVPPQETQY
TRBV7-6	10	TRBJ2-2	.	ASGPDTGELF
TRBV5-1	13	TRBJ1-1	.	ASSPQTDALTEAF
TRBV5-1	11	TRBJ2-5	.	ASSRGTEETQY
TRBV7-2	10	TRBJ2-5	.	ASRTSMETQY
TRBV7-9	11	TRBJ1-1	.	ASSLMTNTEAF
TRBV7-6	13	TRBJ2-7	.	ASSLARGRPYEQY
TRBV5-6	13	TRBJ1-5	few	ASSLAGRGAQPQH
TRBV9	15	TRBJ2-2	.	ASSARRTGYNTGELF
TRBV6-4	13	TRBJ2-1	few	ASSVKAGSYNEQF
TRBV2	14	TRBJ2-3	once	ASSVLRGDSTDTQY
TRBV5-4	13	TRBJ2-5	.	ASSLSGGGAETQY
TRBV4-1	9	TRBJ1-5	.	ASSQGQYQH
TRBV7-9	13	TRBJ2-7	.	ASSRGIISSYEQY
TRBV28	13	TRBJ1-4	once	ASSRPGDSNEKLF
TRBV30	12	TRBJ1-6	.	AWNRGRGNSPLH
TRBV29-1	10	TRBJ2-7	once	SVRAGAYEQY
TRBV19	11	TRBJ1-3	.	AGRDRERNTIY
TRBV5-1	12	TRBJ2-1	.	ASSFTGGSNEQF
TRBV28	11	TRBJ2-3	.	ASSTSSPDTQY
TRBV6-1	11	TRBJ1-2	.	ASSGDNYYGYT
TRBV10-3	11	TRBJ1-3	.	AIRTGSGNTIY